One sample yielded the 17 T cell receptor beta chains listed below, sequenced in a study of human T cells and chemical hapten exposure. Regarding time point: patch test 1, 2 weeks after DPC sensitization. The treatment was: therapeutic diphenylcyclopropenone sensitization with weekly scalp DPC. From the RACE reads, TCRdb called clonotypes with MiXCR, one entry per CDR3 protein. Among some 400,000 distinct CDR3 sequences listed, 4.8% were seen once. The sequencing here drew on whole blood, taken in connection with sensitization to the hapten diphenylcyclopropenone (DPC). The receptor source for this set is a woman aged 45-65 years with alopecia areata. Some clones in this sample may be carry-over from other donors' samples.

The CDR3 region is CAVTQGSNQPQHF. In nucleotides, the CDR3 is TGTGCCGTGACCCAGGGTAGCAATCAGCCCCAGCATTTT. The rearrangement links TRBV10-3 to TRBJ1-5; D might be TRBD1 (5 bases). The V end lost 11 bases, the J end lost 0 bases, and 11 bases lay between the germline ends. There are 13 residues in the CDR3. Looked up from germline, CDR1 is ENHRY and CDR2 is SYGVKD.

This clonotype was found many times. The chain combines TRBV7-2 with TRBJ2-6; unclear D gene. The CDR3 is made up of 15 amino acids. Trimming took 1 base from V and 3 from J, leaving 7 bases between them. The germline V gene encodes CDR1 SGHTA and CDR2 FQGNSA. As DNA, the CDR3 is TGTGCCAGCAGCTTAGTTCGGATTGGGGCCAACGTCCTGACTTTC. Protein product: CASSLVRIGANVLTF.

This clonotype showed up just a few times. The chain combines TRBV18 with TRBJ1-5; D is possibly TRBD1 (5 bases). Per germline, CDR1 KGHSH and CDR2 LQKENI. V was cut by 3 bases and J by 7 bases, with 7 bases left in between. The CDR3 runs to 12 residues. The CDR3 spells CASSPTGQPQHF. CDR3 DNA: TGTGCCAGCTCACCTACAGGACAGCCCCAGCATTTT.

This clonotype showed up many times. This chain's CDR3 is CSAHDRNTEAFF. Here the CDR3 DNA reads TGCAGTGCTCACGACAGGAACACTGAAGCTTTCTTT. The chain is built from TRBV20-1 and TRBJ1-1, with D perhaps matching TRBD1 (5 bases). CDR1 DFQATT and CDR2 SNEGSKA come from the germline V gene (reference sequence). Trimming pared 5 bases from V and 1 base from J, leaving 8 bases between. This CDR3 has 12 amino acids.

The table lists this clonotype with a count of one. It may be a read error: a sequence one base away is much more abundant. The V call is TRBV7-2, the J call TRBJ2-3, with 10 bases lining up with TRBD2. Germline CDR1 is SGHTA and CDR2 is FQGNSA. The CDR3 runs 15 residues. The CDR3 coding sequence is TGTGCCAGCAGCCAGGGGGGACTAGCGAGGGATACGCAGTTTTTT. The encoded protein is CASSQGGLARDTQFF. The full variable domain, in which reference TRBV7-2 and TRBJ2-3 provide the parts outside the CDR3, is GAGVSQSPSNKVTEKGKDVELRCDPISGHTALYWYRQSLGQGLEFLIYFQGNSAPDKSGLPSDRFSAERTGGSVSTLTIQRTQQEDSAVYLCASSQGGLARDTQFFGPGTRLTVL.

This clonotype was counted only a few times. The rearrangement joins TRBV6-5 to TRBJ1-1; tentative D call: TRBD1 (5 bases). The CDR3 covers 14 residues. The V end lost 6 bases, the J end lost 6 bases, and 17 bases lay between the germline ends. Germline V gene data show CDR1 as MNHEY and CDR2 as SVGAGI. The CDR3, as DNA: TGTGCCAGCAGCCTCTACGGGGCCGGGTCTGAAGCTTTCTTT. It encodes CASSLYGAGSEAFF.

This clonotype was seen at least ten times. This chain links TRBV24-1 with TRBJ2-1; the D gene is possibly TRBD2 (5 bases). With 1 base removed from V and 7 bases from J, the gap between germline ends came to 7 bases. The CDR3 is 13 residues long. Germline-derived CDR1 and CDR2 are KGHDR and SFDVKD. CDR3 sequence: CATSDFRGNEQFF. CDR3 DNA: TGTGCCACCAGTGATTTTCGGGGTAATGAGCAGTTCTTC.

This clonotype was counted between two and nine times. The chain couples TRBV7-2 to TRBJ2-2; D is perhaps TRBD1 or TRBD2 (7 bases each). Trimming left V 5 bases short and J 4 bases short, with 17 bases between. Germline V lookup: CDR1 SGHTA, CDR2 FQGNSA. The CDR3 has 16 residues. The CDR3 nucleotides are TGTGCCAGCAGCGGAGGGGGCGGGAGATTCACCGGGGAGCTGTTTTTT. The encoded protein is CASSGGGGRFTGELFF.

At least ten counts were recorded for this clonotype. The rearrangement links TRBV19 to TRBJ2-7; 8 bases match TRBD2. V trimming: 3 bases; J trimming: 1 base; junction bases outside the gene matches: 5. This CDR3 has 15 amino acids. Germline CDR1 LNHDA, CDR2 SQIVND (reference sequence). CDR3 protein: CASSMAGGLSYEQYF. The CDR3 DNA reads as TGTGCCAGTAGTATGGCGGGGGGTTTATCCTACGAGCAGTACTTC.

This clonotype was recorded many times. The chain uses TRBV12-5 and TRBJ2-3; possible D gene TRBD2, 5 bases. The V gene's germline CDR1 is LGHNT and CDR2 FRNRAP. This CDR3 is 11 amino acids long. Deletions cut 4 bases from V and 14 bases from J, with 13 bases between. The CDR3 loop reads CASGSSGSRYF. The CDR3 coding sequence is TGTGCTAGTGGTTCAAGCGGTAGTCGGTATTTT.

This clonotype has a count of ten or more. The V call is TRBV7-2, the J call TRBJ2-7; D ambiguous. Per germline, CDR1 SGHTA and CDR2 FQGNSA. Trimming pared 3 bases from V and 2 bases from J, leaving 8 bases between. This CDR3 is 13 amino acids long. The DNA for the CDR3 is TGTGCCAGCAGCTTTGGGCCCGCCTACGAGCAGTACTTC. This gives the protein CASSFGPAYEQYF.

In this sample, this clonotype turned up a few times. This chain uses TRBV29-1 with TRBJ2-1, with D perhaps matching TRBD1 (6 bases). CDR3 length: 13 amino acids. From germline, CDR1 is SQVTM and CDR2 ANQGSEA. The ends were cut back, 4 bases at V and 4 bases at J, with 11 bases in the middle. DNA of the CDR3: TGCAGCGTTGTAGGGACACTTTACAATGAGCAGTTCTTC. Translating gives CSVVGTLYNEQFF.

This clonotype has at least ten counts. V is TRBV29-1 and J is TRBJ1-2, with unresolved D. V was clipped by 6 bases and J by 3 bases, with 8 bases between them. From germline, CDR1 is SQVTM and CDR2 ANQGSEA. The CDR3 has 11 residues. The CDR3 here is CSVLTHYGYTF. CDR3 nucleotide sequence: TGCAGCGTATTGACCCACTATGGCTACACCTTC.

This clonotype was seen a handful of times. This rearrangement joins TRBV12-3 or TRBV12-4 to TRBJ1-1, with a tentative D call TRBD1 (6 bases). V lost 8 bases, J lost 5 bases, and 9 bases lay in between. This CDR3 has 11 amino acids. DNA of the CDR3: TGTGCCAGCCAGGGGTGGACTGAAGCTTTCTTT. It codes for CASQGWTEAFF.

There are a few counts of this clonotype. The rearrangement joins TRBV6-1 to TRBJ2-3; TRBD1 agrees at 10 bases. The CDR3 is 14 residues long. The ends lost 8 bases at V and 2 bases at J; junction bases unmatched: 4. Germline V gene sequence: CDR1 MNHNS, CDR2 SASEGT. The CDR3 reads CASQGQGNTDTQYF. The CDR3 DNA reads as TGTGCCAGCCAGGGACAGGGGAACACAGATACGCAGTATTTT.

This clonotype was picked up many times. DNA for the CDR3: TGTGCCAGCAGCGTCCTAGGGGGGCCGGGCACCGGGGAGCTGTTTTTT. Protein product: CASSVLGGPGTGELFF. J is TRBJ2-2 and V is TRBV9, with D perhaps assigned TRBD1 or TRBD2 (6 bases each). With 2 bases removed from V and 4 bases from J, the gap between germline ends came to 15 bases. CDR1 and CDR2 from the germline V gene are SGDLS and YYNGEE. The CDR3 length is 16 residues.

In this sample, this clonotype turned up many times. The chain couples TRBV3-1 to TRBJ1-3; no clear D gene. CDR1 is LGHDT and CDR2 is YNNKEL in the germline V gene (reference sequence). V gave up 7 bases and J gave up 1 base, with 14 bases separating them. This CDR3 spans 15 amino acids. CDR3 protein: CASTPESSSGNTIYF. DNA of the CDR3: TGTGCCAGCACCCCGGAGTCTTCGTCTGGAAACACCATATATTTT. Together with reference TRBV3-1 and TRBJ1-3, the CDR3 gives the full variable domain: DTAVSQTPKYLVTQMGNDKSIKCEQNLGHDTMYWYKQDSKKFLKIMFSYNNKELIINETVPNRFSPKSPDKAHLNLHINSLELGDSAVYFCASTPESSSGNTIYFGEGSWLTVV.